This record looks at one TCR beta chain sequence and its context. Antigen: not known. Only one base separates this from a far larger clonotype, so it likely reflects a read error. The sample originates from a study of T cells in Graves' hyperthyroidism and ophthalmopathy. Study conclusions and caveats: Ophthalmopathy was distinguished from stable hyperthyroidism by 13 V-J signatures. Most thyroid clonotypes expanded above 0.001 appeared in blood too.

V gave up 5 bases and J gave up 3 bases, with 10 bases separating them. Germline CDR1 and CDR2: SGHTA and FQGNSA. The CDR3 consists of 13 residues. Graves' hyperthyroidism qualified as stable when ophthalmopathy did not progress within 18 months. Exclusion of a patient resulted from uncontrolled infection, other autoimmune disease, pregnancy or lactation. RNA transcripts were the template for amplifying TCR beta CDR3 regions. First-round RT-PCR with HTBI primers amplified the TCR CDR3 region. TCRdb fed the multiplex PCR reads into MiXCR, producing one record per CDR3 protein. The sample includes hundreds of thousands of distinct CDR3 sequences, about 45% of them seen just once.

The receptor was derived from a woman aged 18-29 years with Graves' hyperthyroidism. The rearrangement links TRBV7-2 to TRBJ2-5; a possible D gene is TRBD1 (7 bases). The sample comprised peripheral blood or thyroid tissue (not recorded which). The CDR3 DNA sequence: TGTGCCAGCAGCCGCGGGACAGAAGAGACCCAGTACTTC. Its translation: CASSRGTEETQYF.